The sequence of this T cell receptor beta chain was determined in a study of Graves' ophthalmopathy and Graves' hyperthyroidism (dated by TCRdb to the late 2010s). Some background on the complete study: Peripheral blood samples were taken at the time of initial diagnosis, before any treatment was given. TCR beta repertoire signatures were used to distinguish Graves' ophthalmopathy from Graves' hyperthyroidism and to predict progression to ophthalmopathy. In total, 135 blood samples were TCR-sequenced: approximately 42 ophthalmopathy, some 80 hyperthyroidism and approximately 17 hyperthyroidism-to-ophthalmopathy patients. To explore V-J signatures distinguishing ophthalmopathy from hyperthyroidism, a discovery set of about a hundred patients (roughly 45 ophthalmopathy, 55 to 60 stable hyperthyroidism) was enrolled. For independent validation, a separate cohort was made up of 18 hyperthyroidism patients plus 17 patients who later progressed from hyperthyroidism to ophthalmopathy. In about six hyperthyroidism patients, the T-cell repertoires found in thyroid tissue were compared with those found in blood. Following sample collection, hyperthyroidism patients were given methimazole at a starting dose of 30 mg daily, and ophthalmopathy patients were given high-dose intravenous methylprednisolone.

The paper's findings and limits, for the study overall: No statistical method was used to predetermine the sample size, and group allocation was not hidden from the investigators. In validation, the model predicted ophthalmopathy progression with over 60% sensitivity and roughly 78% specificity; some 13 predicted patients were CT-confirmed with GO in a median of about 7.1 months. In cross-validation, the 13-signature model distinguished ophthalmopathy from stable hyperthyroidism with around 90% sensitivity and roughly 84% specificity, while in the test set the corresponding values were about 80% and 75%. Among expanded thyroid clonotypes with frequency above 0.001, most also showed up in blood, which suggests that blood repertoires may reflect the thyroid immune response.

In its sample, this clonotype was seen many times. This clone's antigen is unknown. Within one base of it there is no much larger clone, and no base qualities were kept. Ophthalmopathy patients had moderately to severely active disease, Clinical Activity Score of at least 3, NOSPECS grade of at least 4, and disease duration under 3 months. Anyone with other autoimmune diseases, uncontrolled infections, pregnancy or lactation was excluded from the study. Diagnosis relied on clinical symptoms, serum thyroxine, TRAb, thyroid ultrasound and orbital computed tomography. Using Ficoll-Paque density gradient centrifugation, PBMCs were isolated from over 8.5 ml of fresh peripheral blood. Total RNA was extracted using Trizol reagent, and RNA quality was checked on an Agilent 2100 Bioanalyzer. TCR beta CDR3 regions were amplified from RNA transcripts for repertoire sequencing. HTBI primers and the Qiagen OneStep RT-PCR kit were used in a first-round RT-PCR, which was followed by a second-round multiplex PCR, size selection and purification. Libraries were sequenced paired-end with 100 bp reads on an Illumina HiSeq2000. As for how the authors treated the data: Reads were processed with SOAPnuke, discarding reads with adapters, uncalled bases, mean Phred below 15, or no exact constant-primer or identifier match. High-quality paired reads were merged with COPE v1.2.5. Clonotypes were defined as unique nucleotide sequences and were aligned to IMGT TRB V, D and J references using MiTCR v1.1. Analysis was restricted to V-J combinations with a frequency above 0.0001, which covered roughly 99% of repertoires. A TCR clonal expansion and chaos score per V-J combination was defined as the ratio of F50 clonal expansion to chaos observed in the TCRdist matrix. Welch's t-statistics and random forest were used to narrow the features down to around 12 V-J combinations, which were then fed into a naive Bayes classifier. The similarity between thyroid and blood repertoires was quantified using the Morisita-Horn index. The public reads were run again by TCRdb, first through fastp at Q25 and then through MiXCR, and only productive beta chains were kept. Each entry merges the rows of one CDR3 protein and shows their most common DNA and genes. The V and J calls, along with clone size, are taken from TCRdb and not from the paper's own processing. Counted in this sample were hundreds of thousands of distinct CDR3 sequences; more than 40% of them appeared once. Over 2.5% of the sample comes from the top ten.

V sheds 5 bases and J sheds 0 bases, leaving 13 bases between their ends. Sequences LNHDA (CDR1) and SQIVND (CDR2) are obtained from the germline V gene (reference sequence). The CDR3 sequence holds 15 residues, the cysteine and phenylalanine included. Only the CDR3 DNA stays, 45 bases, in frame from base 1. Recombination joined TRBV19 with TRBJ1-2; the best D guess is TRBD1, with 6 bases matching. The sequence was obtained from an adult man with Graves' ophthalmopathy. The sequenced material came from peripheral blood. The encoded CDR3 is CASSRIGQPNYGYTF. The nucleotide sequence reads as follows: TGTGCCAGTAGTCGGATCGGACAGCCTAACTATGGCTACACCTTC. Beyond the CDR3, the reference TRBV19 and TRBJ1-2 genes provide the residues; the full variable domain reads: DGGITQSPKYLFRKEGQNVTLSCEQNLNHDAMYWYRQDPGQGLRLIYYSQIVNDFQKGDIAEGYSVSREKKESFPLTVTSAQKNPTAFYLCASSRIGQPNYGYTFGSGTRLTVV.